This passage covers 22 T cell receptor beta chains from one sample sequenced in a study of blood T cells in healthy people across ages. A second roughly 6 to 12 cycle PCR used barcoded and J-beta primers. A single record per CDR3 protein comes from TCRdb applying MiXCR to the 5' RACE reads. The sample yields 760,000 or so distinct CDR3 sequences, roughly 25% seen once. These sequences were also reported in another study, on T cells of mothers and their children.

What was sequenced was blood. The receptor source for this set is a boy between 10 and 17 years old in good health.

This clonotype was found a few times. The chain is built from TRBV12-3 or TRBV12-4 and TRBJ2-7; D remains ambiguous. Trimming shortened V by 4 bases and J by 0 bases, and 13 bases separated the two germline ends. There are 15 residues in the CDR3. Here the CDR3 reads CASSYVGSSSYEQYF. For the CDR3, the DNA is TGTGCCAGCAGTTACGTCGGTTCTAGCTCCTACGAGCAGTACTTC.

The CDR3 spells CASSDGLAGVYDNEQFF. CDR3 DNA: TGTGCCAGCAGTGACGGACTAGCGGGAGTTTATGACAATGAGCAGTTCTTC. This chain joins TRBV6-1 and TRBJ2-1; 13 bases align to TRBD2. Looked up from germline, CDR1 is MNHNS and CDR2 is SASEGT. The CDR3 sequence is 17 residues long. V lost 3 bases, J lost 5 bases, and 7 bases stayed unmatched.

The chain links TRBV5-1 to TRBJ2-1, with TRBD2 as a possible D gene (5 bases). The CDR3 is 14 amino acids. Trimming took off 2 bases at V and 4 bases at J, with 10 bases between the two ends. Germline V lookup: CDR1 SGHRS, CDR2 YFSETQ. In DNA form, the CDR3 reads TGCGCCAGCAGCTTCCTCGGGGAATACAATGAGCAGTTCTTC. Residues: CASSFLGEYNEQFF. Variable domain in full (rest from reference TRBV5-1 and TRBJ2-1): KAGVTQTPRYLIKTRGQQVTLSCSPISGHRSVSWYQQTPGQGLQFLFEYFSETQRNKGNFPGRFSGRQFSNSRSEMNVSTLELGDSALYLCASSFLGEYNEQFFGPGTRLTVL.

This clonotype has only a few counts. The chain links TRBV29-1 to TRBJ2-4; no reliable D call. V was clipped by 7 bases and J by 0 bases, with 10 bases between them. The CDR3 spans 13 residues. CDR1 and CDR2 from the germline V gene are SQVTM and ANQGSEA. The CDR3 coding sequence is TGCAGCGCCTTTAGCATAGCCAAAAACATTCAGTACTTC. It is translated as CSAFSIAKNIQYF.

The table lists this clonotype with a few counts. The chain links TRBV27 to TRBJ1-4; D is ambiguous. Trimming took off 2 bases at V and 10 bases at J, with 14 bases between the two ends. The germline V gene has CDR1 MNHEY and CDR2 SMNVEV (reference sequence). This CDR3 region has 14 residues. The CDR3, as DNA: TGTGCCAGCAGTTTAAAGCCGCGGGGTGGAAAACTGTTTTTT. Protein: CASSLKPRGGKLFF.

CDR3 coding DNA: TGTGCCAGCAGTTTTGGGTCAGGGGGAAACGAGCAGTACTTC. Its protein is CASSFGSGGNEQYF. V and J are TRBV28 and TRBJ2-5; 7 nucleotides agree with TRBD1. The DNA end favors TRBJ2-7, so the J call may be wrong. In germline, CDR1 is MDHEN, CDR2 SYDVKM. The CDR3 is 14 amino acids.

The V call is TRBV29-1, the J call TRBJ1-1, with 10 positions matching TRBD1. This CDR3 contains 13 residues. CDR1 and CDR2 from the germline V gene are SQVTM and ANQGSEA. The trim removed 7 bases at V and 3 bases at J, leaving 5 bases unmatched. CDR3 loop: CSAPGTGDTEAFF. Here the CDR3 DNA reads TGCAGCGCCCCCGGGACAGGGGACACTGAAGCTTTCTTT. Filled out from reference TRBV29-1 and TRBJ1-1, the complete variable domain reads SAVISQKPSRDICQRGTSLTIQCQVDSQVTMMFWYRQQPGQSLTLIATANQGSEATYESGFVIDKFPISRPNLTFSTLTVSNMSPEDSSIYLCSAPGTGDTEAFFGQGTRLTVV.

This clonotype was found a few times. CDR3 sequence: CASSPLETGGQETQYF. The DNA for the CDR3 is TGCGCCAGCAGCCCACTAGAGACAGGGGGCCAAGAGACCCAGTACTTC. The chain has TRBV5-1 and TRBJ2-5, with TRBD1 matching 9 bases. J gave up 1 base and V 4 bases, and 8 bases lay outside the gene matches. Germline V gene data show CDR1 as SGHRS and CDR2 as YFSETQ. This CDR3 contains 16 residues.

There are a few counts of this clonotype. The rearrangement links TRBV7-6 to TRBJ2-1, with 12 bases aligning to TRBD2. The germline V gene encodes CDR1 SGHVS and CDR2 FNYEAQ. Unmatched junction bases numbered 7, after V lost 1 base and J lost 9 bases. The CDR3 length is 16 residues. The CDR3 is CASSLGPRLAGVEQFF. The CDR3 DNA is TGTGCCAGCAGCTTAGGGCCGCGACTAGCGGGGGTTGAGCAGTTCTTC.

A few counts support this clonotype. The chain combines TRBV29-1 with TRBJ1-1, with D uncertain. Between the trimmed V and J ends, which lost 7 bases and 3 bases, there was a span of 9 bases. The CDR3 is 11 residues long. The germline gives CDR1 SQVTM, CDR2 ANQGSEA. CDR3 sequence reads: CSGGEYTEAFF. CDR3 nucleotides: TGCAGCGGTGGGGAGTACACTGAAGCTTTCTTT.

This clonotype occurred a few times. The chain has TRBV7-2 and TRBJ2-1, with TRBD2 as a possible D gene (6 bases). Trimming cost V 4 bases and J 2 bases, with 12 bases left between them. The CDR3 contains 15 residues. CDR1 is SGHTA, CDR2 FQGNSA, per germline. This CDR3 reads CASSSNGGTYNEQFF. Written as DNA, the CDR3 is TGTGCCAGCAGCTCAAACGGGGGTACCTACAATGAGCAGTTCTTC.

The chain combines TRBV6-1 with TRBJ2-1, with 14 positions matching TRBD2. From germline, CDR1 is MNHNS and CDR2 SASEGT. The CDR3 loop spans 16 amino acids. V trimming: 7 bases; J trimming: 5 bases; junction bases outside the gene matches: 7. In nucleotides, the CDR3 is TGTGCCAGCATGGGACTAGCGGGAGTGATGCACAATGAGCAGTTCTTC. This codes for CASMGLAGVMHNEQFF.

This clonotype appeared a few times. The chain is built from TRBV4-1 and TRBJ2-5; D is unclear. The assigned J gene may be wrong: the sequence end matches TRBJ2-1 better. The CDR3 extends over 14 amino acids. Per the germline V gene, CDR1 is MGHRA and CDR2 is YSYEKL. The CDR3 reads CASSQDFWGNEQFF. The CDR3 nucleotides are TGCGCCAGCAGCCAAGATTTTTGGGGCAATGAGCAGTTCTTC.

V usage is TRBV5-1 and J usage is TRBJ2-1, with 10 bases matching TRBD2. This CDR3 is built from 16 residues. CDR1 is SGHRS and CDR2 is YFSETQ in the germline V gene. With 0 bases clipped from V and 3 bases from J, the junction kept 3 bases outside the gene matches. The CDR3 region has the DNA TGCGCCAGCAGCTTGGAGCTAGCGGGAGTCTACAATGAGCAGTTCTTC. This gives the protein CASSLELAGVYNEQFF. Combining the CDR3 with reference TRBV5-1 and TRBJ2-1 gives the whole variable domain KAGVTQTPRYLIKTRGQQVTLSCSPISGHRSVSWYQQTPGQGLQFLFEYFSETQRNKGNFPGRFSGRQFSNSRSEMNVSTLELGDSALYLCASSLELAGVYNEQFFGPGTRLTVL.

This clonotype was observed a few times. The chain links TRBV2 to TRBJ1-4; 7 positions agree with TRBD1. V gave up 6 bases and J gave up 8 bases; unmatched junction bases: 6. This CDR3 comprises 13 residues. Germline V CDR1 and CDR2: SNHLY, FYNNEI. The CDR3 is CASRGQSGEKLFF. CDR3 DNA sequence: TGTGCCAGCAGGGGACAGTCAGGGGAAAAACTGTTTTTT.

CDR3 sequence (DNA): TGTGCCAGCAGTTATATTCTAGCGGGAGTAATAGATACGCAGTATTTT. Translating gives CASSYILAGVIDTQYF. The chain couples TRBV6-6 to TRBJ2-3; 10 nucleotides agree with TRBD2. The CDR3 length is 16 residues. Per germline, CDR1 MNHNY and CDR2 SVGAGI (reference sequence). Germline trimming cut 3 bases from V and 5 bases from J; bases unmatched to any gene: 8.

The chain links TRBV7-2 to TRBJ2-5; 11 nucleotides align to TRBD2. Losses at the gene ends were 1 base for V and 3 bases for J; bases not matched to a gene: 7. The CDR3 covers 17 residues. The germline V gene has CDR1 SGHTA and CDR2 FQGNSA. The CDR3, as DNA: TGTGCCAGCAGCTTAGGACCTTGGGGACTAGCGGAAGAGACCCAGTACTTC. Residues: CASSLGPWGLAEETQYF. Filled out from reference TRBV7-2 and TRBJ2-5, the complete variable domain reads GAGVSQSPSNKVTEKGKDVELRCDPISGHTALYWYRQSLGQGLEFLIYFQGNSAPDKSGLPSDRFSAERTGGSVSTLTIQRTQQEDSAVYLCASSLGPWGLAEETQYFGPGTRLLVL.

In nucleotides, the CDR3 is TGTGCCAGCAGCAAAGCCGGGGGAGAGACCCAGTACTTC. It codes for CASSKAGGETQYF. V gene TRBV9 combines with J gene TRBJ2-5, with D possibly matching TRBD2 (6 bases). This CDR3 comprises 13 residues. V was cut by 4 bases and J by 4 bases, with 11 bases left in between. In germline, CDR1 is SGDLS, CDR2 YYNGEE. Complete variable domain (other parts from reference TRBV9 and TRBJ2-5): DSGVTQTPKHLITATGQRVTLRCSPRSGDLSVYWYQQSLDQGLQFLIQYYNGEERAKGNILERFSAQQFPDLHSELNLSSLELGDSALYFCASSKAGGETQYFGPGTRLLVL.

The sample holds a few counts of this clonotype. The genes are TRBV28 and TRBJ2-7; D remains unclear. This CDR3 region has 13 residues. V lost 3 bases to trimming and J lost 4 bases, with 10 bases between them. Germline assignment: CDR1 MDHEN and CDR2 SYDVKM. CDR3 nucleotide sequence: TGTGCCAGCAGTTTTCTCGGCGGATACGAGCAGTACTTC. This sequence encodes CASSFLGGYEQYF. The full variable domain, in which reference TRBV28 and TRBJ2-7 provide the parts outside the CDR3, is DVKVTQSSRYLVKRTGEKVFLECVQDMDHENMFWYRQDPGLGLRLIYFSYDVKMKEKGDIPEGYSVSREKKERFSLILESASTNQTSMYLCASSFLGGYEQYFGPGTRLTVT.

V and J are TRBV29-1 and TRBJ2-1; no definite D call. The DNA matches TRBJ2-5 better at its end, which makes the J call doubtful. CDR3 length: 13 residues. The germline V gene has CDR1 SQVTM and CDR2 ANQGSEA. Here the CDR3 DNA reads TGCAGCGTTGAAGACGCGACGTCGGAGACCCAGTACTTC. It is translated as CSVEDATSETQYF.

The rearrangement links TRBV29-1 to TRBJ2-5; perhaps D is TRBD1 or TRBD2 (5 bases each). This CDR3 has 14 residues. Germline V gives CDR1 SQVTM, CDR2 ANQGSEA. V was pared by 3 bases and J by 5 bases, with 16 bases between. The CDR3 spells CSVDSRERAETQYF. In DNA, the CDR3 is TGCAGCGTTGATAGCAGGGAGAGGGCGGAGACCCAGTACTTC.

This clonotype was detected only a few times. The chain couples TRBV19 to TRBJ1-1; D ambiguous. The CDR3 extends over 15 amino acids. CDR1 is LNHDA and CDR2 is SQIVND in the germline V gene (reference sequence). V was clipped by 2 bases and J by 0 bases, with 10 bases between them. CDR3 in amino acids: CASSISGRLNTEAFF. The CDR3 nucleotides read TGTGCCAGTAGTATATCGGGCAGGCTGAACACTGAAGCTTTCTTT. Full variable domain (remainder filled in from reference TRBV19 and TRBJ1-1): DGGITQSPKYLFRKEGQNVTLSCEQNLNHDAMYWYRQDPGQGLRLIYYSQIVNDFQKGDIAEGYSVSREKKESFPLTVTSAQKNPTAFYLCASSISGRLNTEAFFGQGTRLTVV.